This T cell receptor beta chain was captured in a study of blood T cell repertoires in COVID-19. As processed by the authors: Quantification of nucleated cells was approximated via reference gene primer amplification. Data came from immunoSEQ multiplex PCR; TCRdb stores just in-frame clones and leaves some out. From that table come the V and J calls and clone size; the DNA was used to work out D and trimming. The sample lists more than 150,000 clones; around nine tenths were seen once. The germline V gene has CDR1 SQVTM and CDR2 ANQGSEA. This CDR3 is 11 amino acids long. The V and J ends lost 5 bases and 5 bases respectively, with 9 bases between them.

The sequence derives from a man aged 50-59 years with acute or convalescent COVID-19. Sample: peripheral blood. The rearrangement uses TRBV29-1 and TRBJ1-1; D may be TRBD1 (5 bases). The CDR3 protein is CSVTQGTEAFF. The CDR3 DNA follows: TGCAGCGTTACCCAGGGAACTGAAGCTTTCTTT.